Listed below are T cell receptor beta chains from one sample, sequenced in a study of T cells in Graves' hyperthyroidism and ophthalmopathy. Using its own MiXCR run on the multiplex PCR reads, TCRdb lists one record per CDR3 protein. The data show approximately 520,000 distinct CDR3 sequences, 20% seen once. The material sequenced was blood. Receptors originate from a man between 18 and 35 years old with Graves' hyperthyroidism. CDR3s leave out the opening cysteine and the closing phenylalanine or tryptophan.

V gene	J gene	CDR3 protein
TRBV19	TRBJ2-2	ASSTTGTGGTGELF
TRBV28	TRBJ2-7	ASSSSSGGLTYEQY
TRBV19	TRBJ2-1	ASSMAGYNEQF
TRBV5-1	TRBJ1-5	ASSSGSGNQPQH
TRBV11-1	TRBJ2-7	ASSPPGTLSEQY
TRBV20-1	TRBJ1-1	SGRGEMNTEAF
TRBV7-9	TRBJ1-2	ASSSRETST
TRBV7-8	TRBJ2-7	ASSFSGRDEQY
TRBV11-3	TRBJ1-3	ASSQRPRNTIY
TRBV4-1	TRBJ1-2	ASSQLWRSYGYT
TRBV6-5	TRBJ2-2	ASSYREDTGELF
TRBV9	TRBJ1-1	ASSVEVKDTEAF
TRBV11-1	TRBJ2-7	ASSRWTSGGGDEQY
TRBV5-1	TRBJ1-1	ASSLRQGNTEAF
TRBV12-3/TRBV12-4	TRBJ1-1	ASSEDRSGRQTAF
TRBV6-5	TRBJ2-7	ASSLIWGNYEQY
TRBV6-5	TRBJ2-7	ASSYSPGRSYEQY
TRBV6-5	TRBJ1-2	ASSLPGRGGYT
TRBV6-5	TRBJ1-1	ASSSTLDRGRSTEAF
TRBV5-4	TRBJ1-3	ASSSGQLPSLSSGNTIY
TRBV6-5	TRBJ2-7	ASSRAGQGIYEQY
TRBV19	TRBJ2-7	ASSTAITGPSEQY
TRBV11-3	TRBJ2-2	ASSLARGTGELC
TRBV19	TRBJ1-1	ASSFGTGGEAF
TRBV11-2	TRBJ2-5	ASRKGALQETQY
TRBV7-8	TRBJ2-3	ASTLRDSSTDTQY
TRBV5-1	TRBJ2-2	ASSLNVRAVGGELF
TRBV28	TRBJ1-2	ASSFVGRVGYGYT
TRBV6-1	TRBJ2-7	ASSEVGRDYEQY
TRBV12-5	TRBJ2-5	ASGLWPHQETQY
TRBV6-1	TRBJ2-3	ASSQRDRSTDTQY
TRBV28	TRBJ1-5	ASSPWRTGNGQPQH
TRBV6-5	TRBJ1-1	ASSYSRYTEAF
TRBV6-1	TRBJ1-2	AIPAQSGEGYT
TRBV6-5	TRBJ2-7	ASSLTAEFTYYEQY
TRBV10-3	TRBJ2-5	AIRLGAGGETQY
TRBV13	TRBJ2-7	ASSLGQVNYEQY
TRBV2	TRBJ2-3	ASRGPRAGSTDTQY
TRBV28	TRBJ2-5	ASTSGLGRTQY
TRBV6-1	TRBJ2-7	ASSQAPGLAAEQY
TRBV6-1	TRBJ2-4	ASSGWDTENIQY
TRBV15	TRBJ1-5	ATSRDGQTRSYSNQPQH
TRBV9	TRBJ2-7	ASSPPGGNSYEQY